The source of this T cell receptor (beta chain) is a study of blood T cell repertoires in COVID-19. Study-wide context: Italy, Spain and the United States were the sources of the convalescent and acute COVID-19 samples. From T cells, B-cell-depleted T cells, or PBMCs came the material, which was cDNA or gDNA.

In the study's own analysis: Estimation of nucleated cell counts relied on the amplification of reference gene primers. Generated by immunoSEQ multiplex PCR, the TCRdb table keeps only in-frame clones and is missing some. V and J calls and clone size are as listed in that table; D and trimming were resolved from the DNA. The sample lists about 160,000 clones; approximately 91% were seen once. CDR1 is LNHDA, CDR2 SQIVND, per germline (reference sequence). This CDR3 is built from 14 residues. The V and J ends lost 3 bases and 7 bases, in that order; junction bases with no gene match: 5. The sequencing sample was made of peripheral blood. This TCR was recovered from a man aged 18 to 29 with acute or convalescent COVID-19. The chain combines TRBV19 with TRBJ1-2; 10 bases match TRBD1. The CDR3 loop reads CASSISGTGAGYTF. CDR3 nucleotide sequence: TGTGCCAGTAGTATCTCCGGGACAGGGGCTGGCTACACCTTC.